This T cell receptor (beta chain) was retrieved from a study of blood T cell repertoires in COVID-19. The germline V gene encodes CDR1 MNHNS and CDR2 SASEGT. The CDR3 length is 13 residues. The germline V and J ends were trimmed by 5 bases and 2 bases, with 4 bases remaining between them. This table comes from immunoSEQ multiplex PCR, and its TCRdb copy is limited to in-frame clones, with some not included. The sample includes 230,000 or so clones, 88% of them seen just once. This receptor was obtained from a woman between 45 and 60 years old with acute COVID-19. The rearrangement uses TRBV6-1 and TRBJ2-6; the D is unclear. Sequenced sample: PBMCs or T cells enriched from blood (not recorded which). CDR3 DNA: TGTGCCAGCAGTTATGCTGGGGCCAACGTCCTGACTTTC. Translation: CASSYAGANVLTF.